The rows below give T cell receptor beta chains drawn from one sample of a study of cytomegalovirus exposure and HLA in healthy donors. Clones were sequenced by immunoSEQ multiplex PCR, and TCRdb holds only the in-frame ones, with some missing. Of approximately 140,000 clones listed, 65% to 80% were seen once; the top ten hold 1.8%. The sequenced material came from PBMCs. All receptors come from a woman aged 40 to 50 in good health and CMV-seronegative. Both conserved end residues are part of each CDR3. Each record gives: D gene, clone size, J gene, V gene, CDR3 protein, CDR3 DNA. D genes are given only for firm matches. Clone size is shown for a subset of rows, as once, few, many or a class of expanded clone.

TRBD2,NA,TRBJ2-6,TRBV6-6,CASSRAGEAGANGLTF,TGTGCCAGCAGCAGGGCGGGGGAAGCTGGGGCCAACGGCCTGACTTTC
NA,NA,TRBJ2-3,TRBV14,CASSQLSRADTQYF,TGTGCCAGCAGCCAGTTATCCAGGGCAGATACGCAGTATTTT
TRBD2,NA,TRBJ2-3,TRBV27,CASSSIAGGTSTDTQYF,TGTGCCAGCAGCTCTATCGCGGGAGGCACTAGCACAGATACGCAGTATTTT
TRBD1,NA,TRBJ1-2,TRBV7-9,CASSFDRDGYTF,TGTGCCAGCAGCTTTGACAGGGATGGCTACACCTTC
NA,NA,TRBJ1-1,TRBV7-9,CSSRAAEAFF,TGTTCCAGCAGGGCGGCTGAAGCTTTCTTT
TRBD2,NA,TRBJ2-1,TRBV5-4,CASSPTGTSGYNEQFF,TGTGCCAGCAGCCCCACTGGGACTAGCGGCTACAATGAGCAGTTCTTC
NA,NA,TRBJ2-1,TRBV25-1,CASSEYGKLDGHNEQFF,TGTGCCAGCAGTGAATACGGGAAGTTAGATGGGCACAATGAGCAGTTCTTC
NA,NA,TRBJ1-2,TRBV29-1,CSVGLRGGYGYTF,TGCAGCGTTGGCCTAAGGGGGGGTTATGGCTACACCTTC
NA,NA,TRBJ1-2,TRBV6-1,CASGQLKGYTF,TGTGCCAGCGGGCAGTTAAAAGGCTACACCTTC
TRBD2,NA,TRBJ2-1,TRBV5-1,CASSRRWTSGYNEQFF,TGCGCCAGCAGCCGGAGATGGACTAGCGGTTACAATGAGCAGTTCTTC
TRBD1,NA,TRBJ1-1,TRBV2,CASSIQGAVTEAFF,TGTGCCAGCAGCATACAGGGGGCCGTCACTGAAGCTTTCTTT
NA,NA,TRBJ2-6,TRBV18,CASSPGPTGANGLTF,TGTGCCAGCTCCCCAGGGCCCACTGGGGCCAACGGCCTGACTTTC
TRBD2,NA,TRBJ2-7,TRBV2,CASSEWPGKGLAGSYEQYF,TGTGCCAGCAGTGAATGGCCAGGGAAAGGGCTAGCGGGGTCCTACGAGCAGTACTTC
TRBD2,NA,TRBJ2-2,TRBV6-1,CASSEYSAGVNTGELFF,TGTGCCAGCAGTGAATATAGCGCGGGGGTTAACACCGGGGAGCTGTTTTTT
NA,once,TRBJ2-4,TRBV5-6,CASSLGSERLAKNSQYF,TGTGCCAGCAGCTTGGGGAGTGAGCGGCTAGCCAAAAACAGTCAGTACTTC